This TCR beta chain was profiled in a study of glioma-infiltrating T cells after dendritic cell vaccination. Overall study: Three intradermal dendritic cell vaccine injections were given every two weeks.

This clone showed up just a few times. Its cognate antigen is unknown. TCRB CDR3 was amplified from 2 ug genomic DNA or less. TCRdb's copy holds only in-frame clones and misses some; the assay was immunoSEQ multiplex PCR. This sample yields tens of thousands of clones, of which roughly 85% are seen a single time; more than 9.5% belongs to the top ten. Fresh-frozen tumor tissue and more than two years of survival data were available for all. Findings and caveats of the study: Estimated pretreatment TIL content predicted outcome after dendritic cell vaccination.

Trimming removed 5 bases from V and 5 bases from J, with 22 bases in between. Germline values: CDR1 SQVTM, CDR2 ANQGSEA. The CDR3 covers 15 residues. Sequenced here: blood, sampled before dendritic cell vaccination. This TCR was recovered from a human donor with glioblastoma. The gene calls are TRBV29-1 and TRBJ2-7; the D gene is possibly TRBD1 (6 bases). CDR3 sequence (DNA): TGCAGCGTTACCCGGACAGTTAGCGTCAACAACGAGCAGTACTTC. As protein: CSVTRTVSVNNEQYF.